These 21 T cell receptor beta chains originate from one sample sequenced in a study of regulatory T cells in long-lasting Graves disease. Building the TCR beta libraries relied on iRepertoire HTBI primers, and CDR3 regions underwent Arm-PCR. Using its own MiXCR run on the multiplex PCR reads, TCRdb lists one record per CDR3 protein. The table records 300,000 to 500,000 distinct CDR3 sequences, around 20% of them present only once. Time point here: persistent/refractory GD, antithyroid drugs over 5 years with positive TRAb. There was RNA extracted from PBMCs, and the TCR library was made from it. The source was peripheral blood mononuclear cells (PBMCs), collected when the disease was refractory, from a patient treated with antithyroid drugs. The receptors stem from a female donor with Graves disease.

The sample holds a few counts of this clonotype. The chain recombines TRBV12-3 or TRBV12-4 with TRBJ2-5; 13 bases map to TRBD2. After removal of 5 bases from V and 2 bases from J, the junction contained 11 bases not matched to a gene. This CDR3 is built from 18 residues. Here the CDR3 reads CASSRGYELAGGQETQYF. The CDR3 DNA sequence: TGTGCCAGCAGTCGCGGATATGAACTAGCGGGAGGGCAAGAGACCCAGTACTTC.

This clonotype was detected ten times or more. This chain connects TRBV11-2 to TRBJ1-1, with 8 bases identical to TRBD1. Per the germline V gene, CDR1 is SGHAT and CDR2 is FQNNGV. With 5 bases clipped from V and 4 bases from J, the junction kept 3 bases outside the gene matches. This CDR3 contains 13 residues. The DNA of the CDR3 is TGTGCCAGCAGCACGGACAGGGTCACTGAAGCTTTCTTT. Translated, it gives CASSTDRVTEAFF.

This clonotype was counted only a few times. This sequence joins TRBV11-2 and TRBJ2-3, with D possibly being TRBD1 (6 bases). The CDR3 is 14 residues long. The V and J ends lost 5 bases and 6 bases respectively, with 15 bases between them. The germline V gene has CDR1 SGHAT and CDR2 FQNNGV. CDR3 sequence reads: CASSPRTAADTQYF. The CDR3 DNA reads as TGTGCCAGCAGCCCCCGGACAGCCGCGGATACGCAGTATTTT.

There are many counts of this clonotype. The genes are TRBV3-1 and TRBJ1-6; 9 bases are shared with TRBD1. The CDR3 is made up of 15 amino acids. Per germline, CDR1 LGHDT and CDR2 YNNKEL (reference sequence). Trimming removed 5 bases from V and 8 bases from J; junction bases left unmatched: 7. The chain's CDR3 is CASSYPGQGYSPLHF. The CDR3 DNA reads as TGTGCCAGCAGCTACCCGGGACAGGGTTATTCACCCCTCCACTTT. Full variable domain (remainder filled in from reference TRBV3-1 and TRBJ1-6): DTAVSQTPKYLVTQMGNDKSIKCEQNLGHDTMYWYKQDSKKFLKIMFSYNNKELIINETVPNRFSPKSPDKAHLNLHINSLELGDSAVYFCASSYPGQGYSPLHFGNGTRLTVT.

This chain connects TRBV19 to TRBJ2-7, with TRBD2 as a possible D gene (6 bases). In germline, CDR1 is LNHDA, CDR2 SQIVND (reference sequence). V was pared by 3 bases and J by 5 bases, with 11 bases between. This CDR3 spans 13 amino acids. CDR3 in DNA: TGTGCCAGTAGTATCGAGGGGAGGCACGAGCAGTACTTC. Encoded protein: CASSIEGRHEQYF.

The gene calls are TRBV19 and TRBJ1-1; the D is unclear. Looked up from germline, CDR1 is LNHDA and CDR2 is SQIVND (reference sequence). The V gene lost 8 bases and the J gene lost 0 bases, with 10 bases spanning the gap. There are 13 residues in the CDR3. The CDR3 sequence: CASSETLNTEAFF. DNA of the CDR3: TGTGCCAGTTCGGAAACCTTGAACACTGAAGCTTTCTTT.

The gene calls are TRBV15 and TRBJ1-4, with D hard to call. CDR3 size: 13 residues. The germline CDR1 and CDR2 sequences are LNHNV and YYDKDF (reference sequence). Trimming cost V 4 bases and J 7 bases, with 10 bases left between them. The CDR3 region has the DNA TGTGCCACCAGCACGGGTGGGAGTGAAAAACTGTTTTTT. Translation: CATSTGGSEKLFF.

About this clonotype: An end of the junction does not agree with germline; a read error may underlie this. Here the CDR3 reads CASSPPDRRDTKAFF. The CDR3, as DNA: TGTGCCAGCAGCCCCCCCGACAGGCGGGACACTAAAGCCTTCTTT. The chain is built from TRBV9 and TRBJ1-1; possibly TRBD1 for D (6 bases). Germline V gene sequence: CDR1 SGDLS, CDR2 YYNGEE. The CDR3 runs 15 residues.

CDR3 sequence (DNA): TGTGCCAGCAGCCCCTGGACTGATAACTATGGCTACACCTTC. This translates into CASSPWTDNYGYTF. The chain is built from TRBV7-2 and TRBJ1-2, with D unclear. CDR1 and CDR2 (germline): SGHTA, FQGNSA. CDR3 size: 14 residues. Trimming removed 5 bases from V and 1 base from J, with 11 bases in between.

V usage is TRBV7-9 and J usage is TRBJ2-3, with TRBD2 matching over 10 bases. In germline, CDR1 is SEHNR, CDR2 FQNEAQ (reference sequence). The CDR3 is made up of 16 amino acids. Trimming took 3 bases from V and 7 from J; bases not matched to a gene: 10. Written as DNA, the CDR3 is TGTGCCAGCAGCTTTAGACAGGTAGCGGGAGGCAATACGCAGTATTTT. Translated: CASSFRQVAGGNTQYF.

This clonotype was observed a handful of times. The V call is TRBV20-1, the J call TRBJ2-5; D remains unclear. V lost 4 bases to trimming and J lost 9 bases, with 12 bases between them. From germline, CDR1 is DFQATT and CDR2 SNEGSKA (reference sequence). The CDR3 contains 11 residues. The CDR3 DNA sequence: TGCAGTGCTACCGACCTTCCGGCCCAGTACTTC. Translation gives CSATDLPAQYF.

There are a few counts of this clonotype. V and J are TRBV11-2 and TRBJ1-6, with 8 bases identical to TRBD1. The CDR3 spans 16 residues. CDR1 SGHAT and CDR2 FQNNGV come from the germline V gene. The V and J ends lost 6 bases and 4 bases, in that order; junction bases with no gene match: 8. The CDR3 DNA follows: TGTGCCAGCAGATTGACAGGGGATTTGTATAATTCACCCCTCCACTTT. Translating gives CASRLTGDLYNSPLHF.

The chain combines TRBV20-1 with TRBJ2-3; 10 bases line up with TRBD2. Germline V gene lookup returns CDR1 DFQATT and CDR2 SNEGSKA (reference sequence). V shed 0 bases, J shed 0 bases, and the junction held 9 bases outside the gene matches. The CDR3 sequence is 18 residues long. The CDR3 is CSARDDLLAGVSTDTQYF. CDR3 sequence (DNA): TGCAGTGCTAGAGACGACCTCCTAGCGGGAGTTAGCACAGATACGCAGTATTTT.

In this sample, this clonotype turned up a few times. This chain links TRBV10-3 with TRBJ1-1, with D tentatively TRBD1 (6 bases). V was clipped by 2 bases and J by 2 bases, with 6 bases between them. The CDR3 has 13 amino acids. The V gene's germline CDR1 is ENHRY and CDR2 SYGVKD. CDR3 sequence reads: CAISEGTNTEAFF. DNA of the CDR3: TGTGCCATCAGTGAGGGGACAAACACTGAAGCTTTCTTT.

V and J are TRBV18 and TRBJ2-4, with D unresolved. Germline V CDR1 and CDR2: KGHSH, LQKENI. V was shortened by 3 bases and J by 0 bases, with 18 bases between the two germline ends. This CDR3 spans 18 amino acids. The DNA of the CDR3 is TGTGCCAGCTCACCCTGGGATGGCACCCTGGGAGCCAAAAACATTCAGTACTTC. Amino acid sequence: CASSPWDGTLGAKNIQYF. The full variable domain, with the rest looked up from reference TRBV18 and TRBJ2-4, is NAGVMQNPRHLVRRRGQEARLRCSPMKGHSHVYWYRQLPEEGLKFMVYLQKENIIDESGMPKERFSAEFPKEGPSILRIQQVVRGDSAAYFCASSPWDGTLGAKNIQYFGAGTRLSVL.

Ten or more counts support this clonotype. The rearrangement joins TRBV2 to TRBJ1-1; weak D call: TRBD1 (6 bases). Trimming took 5 bases from V and 10 from J, leaving 17 bases between them. The CDR3 totals 13 residues. Germline V lookup: CDR1 SNHLY, CDR2 FYNNEI. The CDR3 protein is CASSHLQGSSAFF. The CDR3 DNA reads TGTGCCAGCAGTCACTTACAGGGCTCATCAGCTTTCTTT.

This clonotype was seen more than once but under ten times. V usage is TRBV19 and J usage is TRBJ2-2; no definite D call. V shed 1 base and J shed 6 bases, with 3 bases lying between them. Germline V gene lookup returns CDR1 LNHDA and CDR2 SQIVND (reference sequence). This CDR3 has 12 residues. In nucleotides, the CDR3 is TGTGCCAGTAGTATAGTATCCGGGGAGCTGTTTTTT. Amino acids: CASSIVSGELFF.

This clonotype was counted a few times. The chain combines TRBV6-1 with TRBJ1-1; 9 bases align to TRBD1. This CDR3 region has 15 residues. With V trimmed by 6 bases and J by 4 bases, 9 bases remained unmatched. Germline lookup yields CDR1 MNHNS and CDR2 SASEGT. This chain's CDR3 is CASSPPQGAGTEAFF. The DNA for the CDR3 is TGTGCCAGCAGCCCACCACAGGGGGCTGGCACTGAAGCTTTCTTT.

V gene TRBV9 combines with J gene TRBJ1-1; possible D gene TRBD1, 5 bases. The V gene's germline CDR1 is SGDLS and CDR2 YYNGEE. Trimming left V 0 bases short and J 0 bases short, with 9 bases between. The CDR3 loop spans 15 amino acids. Here the CDR3 reads CASSVEGVMNTEAFF. CDR3 DNA: TGTGCCAGCAGCGTAGAAGGGGTTATGAACACTGAAGCTTTCTTT.

This clonotype was counted once. CDR3 amino acids: CASRPSGTGVVEAFF. The CDR3, as DNA: TGCGCCAGCAGACCCTCCGGGACAGGGGTTGTGGAAGCTTTCTTT. The V call is TRBV5-1, the J call TRBJ1-1, with 10 bases lining up with TRBD1. The CDR3 spans 15 residues. The germline V gene encodes CDR1 SGHRS and CDR2 YFSETQ. With 5 bases clipped from V and 8 bases from J, the junction kept 12 bases outside the gene matches. The full variable domain, rest sourced from reference TRBV5-1 and TRBJ1-1, is KAGVTQTPRYLIKTRGQQVTLSCSPISGHRSVSWYQQTPGQGLQFLFEYFSETQRNKGNFPGRFSGRQFSNSRSEMNVSTLELGDSALYLCASRPSGTGVVEAFFGQGTRLTVV.

Points on this clonotype: Given a much more abundant clone one base away, this may be a read error. The chain couples TRBV7-2 to TRBJ1-1, with a possible D match to TRBD1 (5 bases). Between the trimmed V and J ends, which lost 10 bases and 3 bases, there was a span of 18 bases. CDR3 length equals 14 residues. CDR1 is SGHTA and CDR2 is FQGNSA in the germline V gene. The CDR3, as DNA: TGTGCCACCCGCGAGGGACCAACGGACACTGAAGCTTTCTTT. Its protein is CATREGPTDTEAFF.